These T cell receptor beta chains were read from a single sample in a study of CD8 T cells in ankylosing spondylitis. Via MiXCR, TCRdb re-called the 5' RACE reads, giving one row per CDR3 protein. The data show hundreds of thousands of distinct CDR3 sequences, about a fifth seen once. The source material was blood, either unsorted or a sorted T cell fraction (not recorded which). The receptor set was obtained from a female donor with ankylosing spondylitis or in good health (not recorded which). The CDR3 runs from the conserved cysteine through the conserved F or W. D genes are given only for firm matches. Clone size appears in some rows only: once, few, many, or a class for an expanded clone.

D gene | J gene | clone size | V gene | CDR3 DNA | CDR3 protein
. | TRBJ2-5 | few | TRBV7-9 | TGTGCCAGCAGCCGTTCTTCGTGGGAGACCCAGTACTTC | CASSRSSWETQYF
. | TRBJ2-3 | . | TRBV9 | TGTGCCAGCAGCGCCGTTGGGACTAGCACAGATACGCAGTATTTT | CASSAVGTSTDTQYF
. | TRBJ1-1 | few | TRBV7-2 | TGTGCCAGCAGCTTAACGGACAGAGCTTTCTTT | CASSLTDRAFF
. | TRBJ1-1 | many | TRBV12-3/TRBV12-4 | TGTGCCAGCAGTTTGCCGACCTCAGGGAGTGAAGCTTTCTTT | CASSLPTSGSEAFF
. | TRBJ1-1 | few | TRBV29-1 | TGCAGCGTTAAACAGGGAAGAACTGAAGCTTTCTTT | CSVKQGRTEAFF
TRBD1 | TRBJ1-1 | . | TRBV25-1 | TGTGCCAGCAGTCCCTGGGACAGGGTGAGGACTGAAGCTTTCTTT | CASSPWDRVRTEAFF
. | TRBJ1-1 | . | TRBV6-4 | TGTGCCAGCAGTGTGGAGCACTTGAACACTGAAGCTTTCTTT | CASSVEHLNTEAFF
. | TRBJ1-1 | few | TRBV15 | TGTGCCACCAGCAGAGGTGGCAGCTCGGACACTGAAGCTTTCTTT | CATSRGGSSDTEAFF
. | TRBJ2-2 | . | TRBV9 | TGTGCCAGCAGCGTAGATGCTAACACCGGGGAGCTGTTTTTT | CASSVDANTGELFF
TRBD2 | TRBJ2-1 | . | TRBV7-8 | TGTGCCAGCAGCTTAGCTAGCGGGAGGGGAAGGGGGGAGCAGTTCTTC | CASSLASGRGRGEQFF
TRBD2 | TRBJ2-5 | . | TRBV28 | TGTGCCAGCGTTCGGACTAGCGGGCAAGAGACCCAGTACTTC | CASVRTSGQETQYF
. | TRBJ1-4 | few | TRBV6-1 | TGTGCCAGCACTCCCTCTCTCGGGGCTTATGAAAAACTGTTTTTT | CASTPSLGAYEKLFF
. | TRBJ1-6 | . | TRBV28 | TGTGCCAGCAGTTTAGTGACGGCTAATTCACCCCTCCACTTT | CASSLVTANSPLHF
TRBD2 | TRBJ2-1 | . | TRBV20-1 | TGCAGTGCTAACCCCAGCCAGCGGGGGTACAATGAGCAGTTCTTC | CSANPSQRGYNEQFF
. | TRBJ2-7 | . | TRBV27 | TGTGCCAGCAGAACCGGGAATCGAGTAATCTACGAGCAGTACTTC | CASRTGNRVIYEQYF
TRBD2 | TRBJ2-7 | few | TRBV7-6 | TGTGCCAGCAGCTTAGGGACTAGCGGGAGCGAGCAGTACTTC | CASSLGTSGSEQYF
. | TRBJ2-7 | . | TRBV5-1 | TGCGCCAGCAGCATCAGGGGAGGACGGGAGTATCTCCCCTACGAGCAGTACTTC | CASSIRGGREYLPYEQYF
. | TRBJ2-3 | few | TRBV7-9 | TGTGCCGGCGGGACAGCGATACTAGGGACAGATACGCAGTATTTT | CAGGTAILGTDTQYF
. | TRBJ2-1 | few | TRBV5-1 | TGCGCCAGCTCCGGGCTTAGCGATCACAATGAGCAGTTCTTC | CASSGLSDHNEQFF
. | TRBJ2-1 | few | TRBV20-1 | TGCAGTGTGGCCGGGGCTGCCTACAATGAGCAGTTCTTC | CSVAGAAYNEQFF
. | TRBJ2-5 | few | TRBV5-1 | TGCGCCAGCAGCCCTCCCCTTTCATCGGGGGAGACCCAGTACTTC | CASSPPLSSGETQYF
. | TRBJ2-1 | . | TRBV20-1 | TGCAGTGCTGCTCTAGCCGGTAATGAGCAGTTCTTC | CSAALAGNEQFF
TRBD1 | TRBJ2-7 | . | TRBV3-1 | TGTGCCAGCAGCCAGACGGACAGGAGGTTCTACGAGCAGTACTTC | CASSQTDRRFYEQYF
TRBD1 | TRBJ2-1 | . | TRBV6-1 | TGTGCCAGCTCCCAAGGGGGCTTACTAACCTACAATGAGCAGTTCTTC | CASSQGGLLTYNEQFF